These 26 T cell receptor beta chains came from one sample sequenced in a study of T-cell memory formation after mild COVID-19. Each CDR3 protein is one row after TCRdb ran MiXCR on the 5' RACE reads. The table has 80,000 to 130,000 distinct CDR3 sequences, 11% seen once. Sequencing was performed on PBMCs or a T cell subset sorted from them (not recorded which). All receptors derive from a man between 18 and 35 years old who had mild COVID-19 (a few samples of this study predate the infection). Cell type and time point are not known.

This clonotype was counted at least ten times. This CDR3 is CASSYPRGANYGYTF. CDR3 coding DNA: TGTGCCAGCAGTTATCCCCGGGGAGCTAACTATGGCTACACCTTC. V is TRBV12-3 or TRBV12-4 and J is TRBJ1-2; D remains unclear. CDR3 size: 15 residues. V was clipped by 4 bases and J by 0 bases, with 12 bases between them.

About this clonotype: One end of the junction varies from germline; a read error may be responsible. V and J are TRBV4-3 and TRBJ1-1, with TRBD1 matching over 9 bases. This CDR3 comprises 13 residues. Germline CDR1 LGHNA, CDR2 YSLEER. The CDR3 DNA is TGCGCCAGCAGCCAAGATGGGACAGGGAATTTGGTATTT. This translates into CASSQDGTGNLVF.

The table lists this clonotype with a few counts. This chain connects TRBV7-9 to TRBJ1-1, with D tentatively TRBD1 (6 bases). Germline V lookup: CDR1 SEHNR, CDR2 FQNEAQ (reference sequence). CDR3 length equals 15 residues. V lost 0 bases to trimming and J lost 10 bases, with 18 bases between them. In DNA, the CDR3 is TGTGCCAGCAGCTTAGCTGCCAGGGGCACGGGTGGAGCTTTCTTT. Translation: CASSLAARGTGGAFF.

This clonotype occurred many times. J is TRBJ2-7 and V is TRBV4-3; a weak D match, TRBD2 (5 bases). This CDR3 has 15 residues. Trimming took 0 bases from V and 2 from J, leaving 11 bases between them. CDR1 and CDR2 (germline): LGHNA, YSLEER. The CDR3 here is CASSQDADGAYEQYF. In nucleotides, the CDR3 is TGCGCCAGCAGCCAAGACGCGGACGGGGCCTACGAGCAGTACTTC.

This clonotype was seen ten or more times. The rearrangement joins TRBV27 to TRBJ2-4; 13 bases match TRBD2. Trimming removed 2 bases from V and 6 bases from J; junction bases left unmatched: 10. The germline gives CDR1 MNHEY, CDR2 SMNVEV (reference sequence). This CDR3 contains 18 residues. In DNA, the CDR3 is TGTGCCAGCAGTTTAATCACTAGCGGGGGGGCCGTTGGAAACATTCAGTACTTC. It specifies CASSLITSGGAVGNIQYF.

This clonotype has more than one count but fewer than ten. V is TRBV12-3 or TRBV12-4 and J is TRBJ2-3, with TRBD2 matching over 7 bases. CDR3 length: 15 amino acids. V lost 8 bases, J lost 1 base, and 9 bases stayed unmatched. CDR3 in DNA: TGTGCCAGCCACCGTAATCGGGGGGGCACAGATACGCAGTATTTT. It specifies CASHRNRGGTDTQYF.

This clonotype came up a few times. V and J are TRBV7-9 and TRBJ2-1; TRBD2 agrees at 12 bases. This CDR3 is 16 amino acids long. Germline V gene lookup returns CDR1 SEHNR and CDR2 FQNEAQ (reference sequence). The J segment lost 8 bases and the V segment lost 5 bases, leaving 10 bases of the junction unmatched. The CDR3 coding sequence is TGTGCCAGCAGCAGACTAGCGGGGGCTCCCTGGGATGAGCAGTTCTTC. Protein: CASSRLAGAPWDEQFF. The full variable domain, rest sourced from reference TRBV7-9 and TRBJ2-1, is DTGVSQNPRHKITKRGQNVTFRCDPISEHNRLYWYRQTLGQGPEFLTYFQNEAQLEKSRLLSDRFSAERPKGSFSTLEIQRTEQGDSAMYLCASSRLAGAPWDEQFFGPGTRLTVL.

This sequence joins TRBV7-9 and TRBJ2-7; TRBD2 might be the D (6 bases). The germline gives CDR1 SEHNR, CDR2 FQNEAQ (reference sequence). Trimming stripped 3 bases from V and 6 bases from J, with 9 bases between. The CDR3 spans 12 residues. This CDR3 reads CASSFRGFEQYV. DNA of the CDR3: TGTGCCAGCAGCTTTCGGGGGTTCGAGCAGTACGTC.

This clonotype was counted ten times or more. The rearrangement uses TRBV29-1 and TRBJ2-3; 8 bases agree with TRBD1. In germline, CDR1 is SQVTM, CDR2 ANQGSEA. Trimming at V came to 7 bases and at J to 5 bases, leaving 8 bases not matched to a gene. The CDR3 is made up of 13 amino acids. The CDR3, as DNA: TGCAGCGCCCGACAGGGGTTGGGAGATACGCAGTATTTT. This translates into CSARQGLGDTQYF.

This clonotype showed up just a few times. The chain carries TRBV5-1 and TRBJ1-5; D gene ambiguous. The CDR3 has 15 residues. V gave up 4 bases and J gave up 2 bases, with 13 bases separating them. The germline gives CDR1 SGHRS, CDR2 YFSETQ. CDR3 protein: CASSPLSGGNQPQHF. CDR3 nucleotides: TGCGCCAGCAGCCCCCTGTCCGGGGGCAATCAGCCCCAGCATTTT.

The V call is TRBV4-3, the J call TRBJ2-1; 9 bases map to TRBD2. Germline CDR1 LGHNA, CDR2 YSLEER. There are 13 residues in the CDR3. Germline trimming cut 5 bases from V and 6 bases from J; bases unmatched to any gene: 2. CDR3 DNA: TGCGCCAGCAGCTTACTAGCGGGCAATGAGCAGTTCTTC. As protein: CASSLLAGNEQFF.

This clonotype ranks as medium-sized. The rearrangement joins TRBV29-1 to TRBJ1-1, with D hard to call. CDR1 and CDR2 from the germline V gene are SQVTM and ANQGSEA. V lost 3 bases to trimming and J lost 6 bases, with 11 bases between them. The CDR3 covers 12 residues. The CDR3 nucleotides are TGCAGCGTTGATGCGGGCAACGCTGAAGCTTTCTTT. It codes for CSVDAGNAEAFF.

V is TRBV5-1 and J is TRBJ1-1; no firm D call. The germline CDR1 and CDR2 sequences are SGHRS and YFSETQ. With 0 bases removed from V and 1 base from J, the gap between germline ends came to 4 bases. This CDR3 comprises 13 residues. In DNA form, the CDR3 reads TGCGCCAGCAGCTTGGCGGCGAACACTGAAGCTTTCTTT. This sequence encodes CASSLAANTEAFF.

The chain's CDR3 is CASSLGLANEQFF. DNA of the CDR3: TGCGCCAGCAGCTTGGGACTAGCCAATGAGCAGTTCTTC. The chain links TRBV5-1 to TRBJ2-1; 7 bases map to TRBD2. This CDR3 comprises 13 residues. CDR1 is SGHRS and CDR2 is YFSETQ in the germline V gene. Unmatched junction bases numbered 0, after V lost 0 bases and J lost 6 bases.

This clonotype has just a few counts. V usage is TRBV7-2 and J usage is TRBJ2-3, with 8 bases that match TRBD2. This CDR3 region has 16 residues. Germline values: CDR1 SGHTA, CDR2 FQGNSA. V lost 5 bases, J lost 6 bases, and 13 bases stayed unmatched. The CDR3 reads CASSVGLGYVMDTQYF. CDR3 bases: TGTGCCAGCAGCGTGGGACTAGGATATGTGATGGATACGCAGTATTTT.

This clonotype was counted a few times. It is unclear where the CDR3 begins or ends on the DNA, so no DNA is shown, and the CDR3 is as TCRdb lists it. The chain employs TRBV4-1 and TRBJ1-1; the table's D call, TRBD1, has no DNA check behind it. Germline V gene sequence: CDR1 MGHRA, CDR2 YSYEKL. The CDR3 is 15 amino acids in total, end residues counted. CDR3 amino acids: CATTFAPAVNTEAFF.

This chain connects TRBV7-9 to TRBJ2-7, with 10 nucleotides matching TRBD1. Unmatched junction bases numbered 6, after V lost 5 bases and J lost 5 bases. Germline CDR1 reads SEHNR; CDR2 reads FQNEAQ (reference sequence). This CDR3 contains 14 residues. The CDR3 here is CASSTDRGEDEQYV. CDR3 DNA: TGTGCCAGCAGCACGGACAGGGGGGAGGACGAGCAGTACGTC.

CDR3 sequence: CASSPGGPIDTQYF. In nucleotides, the CDR3 is TGTGCCAGCAGCCCGGGGGGGCCAATAGATACGCAGTATTTT. The V gene is TRBV7-9, the J gene TRBJ2-3; 8 positions match TRBD2. This CDR3 region has 14 residues. Per the germline V gene, CDR1 is SEHNR and CDR2 is FQNEAQ (reference sequence). V lost 5 bases to trimming and J lost 5 bases; unmatched junction nucleotides: 6.

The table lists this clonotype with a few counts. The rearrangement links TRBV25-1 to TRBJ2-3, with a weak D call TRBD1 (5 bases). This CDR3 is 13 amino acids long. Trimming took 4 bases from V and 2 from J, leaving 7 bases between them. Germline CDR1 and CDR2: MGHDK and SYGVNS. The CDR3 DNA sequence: TGTGCCAGCAGTGGGACATTCACAGATACGCAGTATTTT. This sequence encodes CASSGTFTDTQYF. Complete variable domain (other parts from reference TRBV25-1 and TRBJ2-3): EADIYQTPRYLVIGTGKKITLECSQTMGHDKMYWYQQDPGMELHLIHYSYGVNSTEKGDLSSESTVSRIRTEHFPLTLESARPSHTSQYLCASSGTFTDTQYFGPGTRLTVL.

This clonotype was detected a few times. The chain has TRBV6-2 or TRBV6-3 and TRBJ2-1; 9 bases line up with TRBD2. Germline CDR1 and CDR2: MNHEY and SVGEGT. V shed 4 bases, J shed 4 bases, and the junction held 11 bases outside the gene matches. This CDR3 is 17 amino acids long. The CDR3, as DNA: TGTGCCAGCAGTTGGCCGCCTGGGACTAGCATGTACAATGAGCAGTTCTTC. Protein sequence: CASSWPPGTSMYNEQFF.

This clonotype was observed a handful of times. CDR3 sequence: CASRAKTRTVRGETQYF. CDR3 in DNA: TGCGCCAGCAGGGCTAAAACGAGGACAGTTAGGGGAGAGACCCAGTACTTC. V is TRBV5-1 and J is TRBJ2-5, with a weak D call TRBD1 (6 bases). CDR1 and CDR2 from the germline V gene are SGHRS and YFSETQ. CDR3 length: 17 residues. The germline V and J ends were trimmed by 5 bases and 4 bases, with 24 bases remaining between them.

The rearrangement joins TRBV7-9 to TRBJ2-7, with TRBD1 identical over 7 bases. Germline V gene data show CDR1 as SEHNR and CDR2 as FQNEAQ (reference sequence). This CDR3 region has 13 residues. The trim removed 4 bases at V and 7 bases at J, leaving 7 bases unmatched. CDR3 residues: CASSSQDRLEQYV. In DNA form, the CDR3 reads TGTGCCAGCAGCTCCCAGGACAGGTTGGAGCAGTACGTC.

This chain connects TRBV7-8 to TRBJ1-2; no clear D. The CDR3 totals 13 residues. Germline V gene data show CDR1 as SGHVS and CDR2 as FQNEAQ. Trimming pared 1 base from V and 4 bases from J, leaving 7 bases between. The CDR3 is CASSLGNSYGYTF. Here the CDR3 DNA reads TGTGCCAGCAGCTTAGGGAACAGCTATGGCTACACCTTC.

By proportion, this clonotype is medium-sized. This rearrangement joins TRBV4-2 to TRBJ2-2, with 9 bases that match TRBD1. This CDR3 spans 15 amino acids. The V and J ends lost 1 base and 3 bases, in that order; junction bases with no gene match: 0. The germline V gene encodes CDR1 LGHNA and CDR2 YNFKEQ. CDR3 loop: CASSQGQGDTGELFF. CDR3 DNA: TGTGCCAGCAGCCAAGGACAGGGGGACACCGGGGAGCTGTTTTTT.

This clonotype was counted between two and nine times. The CDR3 coding sequence is TGTGCCAGCAGTTACTCTGACAGTAGTAGCACTGAAGCTTTCTTT. Translation: CASSYSDSSSTEAFF. V is TRBV6-2 or TRBV6-3 and J is TRBJ1-1, with D possibly matching TRBD1 (5 bases). Germline CDR1 MNHEY, CDR2 SVGEGT. The CDR3 contains 15 residues. Trimming took off 0 bases at V and 4 bases at J, with 12 bases between the two ends.

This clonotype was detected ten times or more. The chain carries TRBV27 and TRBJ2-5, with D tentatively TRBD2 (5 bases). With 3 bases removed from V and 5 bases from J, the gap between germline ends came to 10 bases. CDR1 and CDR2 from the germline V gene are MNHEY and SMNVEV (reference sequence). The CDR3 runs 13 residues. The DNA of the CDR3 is TGTGCCAGCAGTTTTCGTACTAGGGAGACCCAGTACTTC. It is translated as CASSFRTRETQYF.